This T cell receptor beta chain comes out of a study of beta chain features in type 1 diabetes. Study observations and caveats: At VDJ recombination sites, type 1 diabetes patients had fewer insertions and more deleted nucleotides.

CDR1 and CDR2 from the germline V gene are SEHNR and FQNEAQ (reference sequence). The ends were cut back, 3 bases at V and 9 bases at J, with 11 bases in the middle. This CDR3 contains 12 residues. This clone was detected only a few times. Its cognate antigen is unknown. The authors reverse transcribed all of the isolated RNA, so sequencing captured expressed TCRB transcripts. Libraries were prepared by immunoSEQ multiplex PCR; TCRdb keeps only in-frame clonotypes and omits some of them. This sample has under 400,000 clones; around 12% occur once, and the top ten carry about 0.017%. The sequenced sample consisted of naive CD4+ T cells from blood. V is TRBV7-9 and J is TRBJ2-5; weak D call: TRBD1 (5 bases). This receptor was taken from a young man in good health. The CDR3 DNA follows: TGTGCCAGCAGCTTTCAGGGAAGGGCCCAGTACTTC. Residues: CASSFQGRAQYF.